A single sample gave rise to the 27 T cell receptor beta chains below, sequenced in a study of cytomegalovirus exposure and HLA in healthy donors. 13 Jbeta primers and 60 Vbeta primers were used for the PCR. Method: immunoSEQ multiplex PCR; TCRdb's copy keeps in-frame clones and lacks some. The sample comprises under 300,000 clones, about 66% of which are singletons, and 2% to 2.5% rests with the top ten. The sequencing sample was made of PBMCs. These receptor sequences come from a female donor in good health and CMV-seronegative.

A note on this clone: The junction differs from germline at one of its ends, possibly a read error. The J gene is TRBJ1-2, the V gene TRBV4-1; 8 bases are shared with TRBD1. The germline gives CDR1 MGHRA, CDR2 YSYEKL. The CDR3 contains 15 residues. The CDR3 nucleotides are TGCGCCGGCAGCCAGGCCGGACAGGGAAGACATAGCTACACCTTC. Its translation: CAGSQAGQGRHSYTF.

The chain uses TRBV13 and TRBJ2-1, with TRBD1 as a possible D gene (5 bases). This CDR3 region has 14 residues. The germline V gene encodes CDR1 PRHDT and CDR2 FYEKMQ (reference sequence). Trimming stripped 1 base from V and 3 bases from J, with 7 bases between. The CDR3: CASSLVGDYNEQFF. In nucleotides, the CDR3 is TGTGCCAGCAGCTTAGTAGGGGACTACAATGAGCAGTTCTTC.

This clone has a handful of counts. The J gene is TRBJ2-5, the V gene TRBV27; D not resolved. The V end lost 5 bases, the J end lost 11 bases, and 21 bases lay between the germline ends. The CDR3 runs to 14 residues. Germline CDR1 MNHEY, CDR2 SMNVEV (reference sequence). CDR3 region: CASSLQPLAGEQYF. In DNA form, the CDR3 reads TGTGCCAGCAGTCTACAACCTTTAGCCGGTGAGCAGTACTTC.

V gene TRBV6-6 combines with J gene TRBJ1-1, with 7 bases aligning to TRBD1. The trim removed 11 bases at V and 6 bases at J, leaving 9 bases unmatched. The germline V gene encodes CDR1 MNHNY and CDR2 SVGAGI (reference sequence). The CDR3 is 12 amino acids. CDR3 sequence: CACRTGVAEAFF. CDR3 nucleotide sequence: TGTGCCTGCCGTACAGGGGTCGCTGAAGCTTTCTTT.

The chain is built from TRBV5-4 and TRBJ1-6; TRBD1 matches at 7 bases. This CDR3 contains 15 residues. V was pared by 4 bases and J by 7 bases, with 8 bases of the junction left unmatched. The germline gives CDR1 SGHNT, CDR2 YYREEE (reference sequence). The CDR3 coding sequence is TGTGCCAGCAGCGCCCAGGGGGTAGTAAATTCACCCCTCCACTTT. Encoded protein: CASSAQGVVNSPLHF. Drawing the rest from reference TRBV5-4 and TRBJ1-6, the complete variable domain is ETGVTQSPTHLIKTRGQQVTLRCSSQSGHNTVSWYQQALGQGPQFIFQYYREEENGRGNFPPRFSGLQFPNYSSELNVNALELDDSALYLCASSAQGVVNSPLHFGNGTRLTVT.

The genes are TRBV15 and TRBJ2-7; D is unclear. The CDR3 length is 12 residues. Germline loops: CDR1 LNHNV, CDR2 YYDKDF (reference sequence). Trimming took 0 bases from V and 6 from J, leaving 6 bases between them. The DNA of the CDR3 is TGTGCCACCAGCAGAGAGGGCGTCGAGCAGTACTTC. This translates into CATSREGVEQYF.

The V and J genes are TRBV5-6 and TRBJ2-7; D possibly corresponds to TRBD2 (5 bases). Germline V gene sequence: CDR1 SGHDT, CDR2 YYEEEE. The CDR3 is 14 amino acids. Trimming took 5 bases from V and 3 from J, leaving 15 bases between them. CDR3 coding DNA: TGTGCCAGCAGTGCTGAACTAGGTAACTACGAGCAGTACTTC. Amino acids: CASSAELGNYEQYF.

CDR3 in amino acids: CSVKDRTGNTIYF. The CDR3 coding sequence is TGCAGCGTAAAGGACAGAACTGGAAACACCATATATTTT. The V call is TRBV29-1, the J call TRBJ1-3; possibly TRBD1 for D (6 bases). Deletions cut 6 bases from V and 2 bases from J, with 11 bases between. CDR1 is SQVTM, CDR2 ANQGSEA, per germline. This CDR3 contains 13 residues.

The rearrangement uses TRBV12-5 and TRBJ1-2, with 8 bases aligning to TRBD1. The CDR3 totals 18 residues. Germline trimming cut 6 bases from V and 4 bases from J; bases unmatched to any gene: 19. Per germline, CDR1 LGHNT and CDR2 FRNRAP. This CDR3 reads CASGHVPYPLGTGYGYTF. The CDR3 DNA follows: TGTGCTAGTGGCCACGTCCCCTACCCCCTCGGGACAGGCTATGGCTACACCTTC. Complete variable domain (other parts from reference TRBV12-5 and TRBJ1-2): DARVTQTPRHKVTEMGQEVTMRCQPILGHNTVFWYRQTMMQGLELLAYFRNRAPLDDSGMPKDRFSAEMPDATLATLKIQPSEPRDSAVYFCASGHVPYPLGTGYGYTFGSGTRLTVV.

V and J are TRBV5-4 and TRBJ1-1; 7 nucleotides match TRBD1. CDR1 is SGHNT, CDR2 YYREEE, per germline (reference sequence). This CDR3 region has 15 residues. The V and J ends lost 2 bases and 2 bases, in that order; junction bases with no gene match: 6. The CDR3: CASSLVGGRNTEAFF. CDR3 in DNA: TGTGCCAGCAGCTTAGTAGGGGGCCGCAACACTGAAGCTTTCTTT.

J is TRBJ2-7 and V is TRBV11-2; no clear D gene. Germline V CDR1 and CDR2: SGHAT, FQNNGV. V lost 5 bases and J 2 bases, leaving 16 bases between the germline ends. This CDR3 region has 15 residues. This CDR3 is CASSDITRSPYEQYF. The CDR3 DNA sequence: TGTGCCAGCAGCGATATAACTCGTAGCCCCTACGAGCAGTACTTC.

This chain connects TRBV4-1 to TRBJ1-2, with TRBD1 matching 12 bases. CDR1 MGHRA and CDR2 YSYEKL come from the germline V gene. The CDR3 contains 17 residues. V was pared by 0 bases and J by 8 bases, with 10 bases of the junction left unmatched. DNA for the CDR3: TGCGCCAGCAGCCAAGATTCTGGGACAGGGGGCGCCGGGGGCTACACCTTC. Translation: CASSQDSGTGGAGGYTF.

This chain links TRBV20-1 with TRBJ2-1; D gene uncertain. Germline loops: CDR1 DFQATT, CDR2 SNEGSKA (reference sequence). The CDR3 is 11 amino acids. The V end was cut by 6 bases, the J end by 7 bases, with 10 bases between. The CDR3 loop reads CSALSRNEQFF. DNA of the CDR3: TGCAGTGCCCTATCCCGGAATGAGCAGTTCTTC.

The rearrangement uses TRBV2 and TRBJ2-1, with TRBD2 matching over 7 bases. CDR3 length: 15 amino acids. The V gene's germline CDR1 is SNHLY and CDR2 FYNNEI. With V trimmed by 3 bases and J by 3 bases, 5 bases remained unmatched. The DNA for the CDR3 is TGTGCCAGCAGTGATTATTGGACTAGCTACAATGAGCAGTTCTTC. This encodes CASSDYWTSYNEQFF.

This chain links TRBV6-5 with TRBJ2-2, with unresolved D. The CDR3 length is 14 residues. Between the trimmed V and J ends, which lost 6 bases and 7 bases, there was a span of 15 bases. CDR1 and CDR2 from the germline V gene are MNHEY and SVGAGI. The CDR3 DNA follows: TGTGCCAGCAGCCGAAAGACTTTGATCGGGGAGCTGTTTTTT. Its protein is CASSRKTLIGELFF.

This clone was observed once. The V gene is TRBV25-1, the J gene TRBJ2-6; D not certain. V lost 3 bases to trimming and J lost 1 base, with 7 bases between them. Germline V gives CDR1 MGHDK, CDR2 SYGVNS. The CDR3 is 15 residues long. CDR3 in amino acids: CASSEGRSGANVLTF. As DNA, the CDR3 is TGTGCCAGCAGTGAGGGCCGGTCTGGGGCCAACGTCCTGACTTTC.

V is TRBV6-1 and J is TRBJ1-1; 7 nucleotides agree with TRBD1. Germline CDR1 MNHNS, CDR2 SASEGT. After removal of 6 bases from V and 8 bases from J, the junction contained 12 bases not matched to a gene. There are 14 residues in the CDR3. DNA of the CDR3: TGTGCCAGCAGAAAGACAGGGACGCGTGGGGAAGCTTTCTTT. Translation gives CASRKTGTRGEAFF.

This clone appeared once. In DNA, the CDR3 is TGCGCCAGCAGTTCACAGGGGAAAGCTTTCTTT. As protein: CASSSQGKAFF. This chain uses TRBV10-1 with TRBJ1-1; TRBD1 aligns across 7 bases. Germline CDR1 and CDR2: WNHNN and SYGVQD (reference sequence). The CDR3 is 11 residues long. V was clipped by 5 bases and J by 9 bases; unmatched bases: 3.

The genes are TRBV10-3 and TRBJ2-7; D call uncertain. The length of the CDR3 is 12 residues. The germline gives CDR1 ENHRY, CDR2 SYGVKD. V lost 4 bases and J lost 4, with 8 bases in between. CDR3 DNA: TGTGCCATCAGTGCGGAGAAATACGAGCAGTACTTC. Its translation: CAISAEKYEQYF.

The chain joins TRBV6-5 to TRBJ1-2; the match to TRBD1 covers 7 bases. Germline loops: CDR1 MNHEY, CDR2 SVGAGI. The CDR3 is 15 amino acids. The V segment lost 5 bases and the J segment 4 bases; nucleotides outside the gene matches: 10. The CDR3 loop is CASSKSTGQGYGYTF. The CDR3 region has the DNA TGTGCCAGCAGTAAGTCGACAGGGCAAGGCTATGGCTACACCTTC.

The chain joins TRBV12-5 to TRBJ2-2, with 15 bases fitting TRBD2. Germline assignment: CDR1 LGHNT and CDR2 FRNRAP. V shed 4 bases, J shed 8 bases, and the junction held 14 bases outside the gene matches. This CDR3 contains 19 residues. The CDR3 DNA reads TGTGCTAGTGGTTACTTTAGTCCGGGACTAGCGGGAGGACGGGGGGAGCTGTTTTTT. Its protein is CASGYFSPGLAGGRGELFF.

V gene TRBV19 combines with J gene TRBJ1-4; D possibly corresponds to TRBD1 (5 bases). The CDR3 is 15 residues long. The V end was cut by 3 bases, the J end by 3 bases, with 11 bases between. CDR1 and CDR2 from the germline V gene are LNHDA and SQIVND (reference sequence). CDR3 residues: CASSIWEGPNEKLFF. The CDR3 nucleotides read TGTGCCAGTAGTATTTGGGAGGGGCCTAATGAAAAACTGTTTTTT.

V and J are TRBV19 and TRBJ2-5; 14 bases map to TRBD2. CDR3 length equals 15 residues. Germline lookup yields CDR1 LNHDA and CDR2 SQIVND (reference sequence). Losses at the gene ends were 4 bases for V and 4 bases for J; bases not matched to a gene: 2. This CDR3 is CASSTGLAGVETQYF. DNA for the CDR3: TGTGCCAGTAGTACGGGACTAGCGGGAGTAGAGACCCAGTACTTC.

V usage is TRBV7-2 and J usage is TRBJ2-5; D ambiguous. The CDR3 is made up of 16 amino acids. V was clipped by 1 base and J by 2 bases, with 14 bases between them. Germline V gene lookup returns CDR1 SGHTA and CDR2 FQGNSA. CDR3 coding DNA: TGTGCCAGCAGCTTAGGTCTTAGGAGAGAGCAAGAGACCCAGTACTTC. Its translation: CASSLGLRREQETQYF.

The chain is built from TRBV10-3 and TRBJ2-3; TRBD1 matches at 8 bases. The ends lost 2 bases at V and 1 base at J; junction bases unmatched: 5. The CDR3 has 16 residues. Germline V gene lookup returns CDR1 ENHRY and CDR2 SYGVKD. This CDR3 is CAISENHRGGTDTQYF. The CDR3 coding sequence is TGTGCCATCAGTGAGAACCACAGGGGGGGCACAGATACGCAGTATTTT.

This clone came up once. For the CDR3, the DNA is TGCGCCAGCCATACCCCGGGACAGGGTATTTCTGGGGCCAACGTCCTGACTTTC. Translation gives CASHTPGQGISGANVLTF. The chain links TRBV4-1 to TRBJ2-6; 9 positions agree with TRBD1. V trimming: 8 bases; J trimming: 1 base; junction bases outside the gene matches: 12. The CDR3 sequence is 18 residues long. Looked up from germline, CDR1 is MGHRA and CDR2 is YSYEKL.

The chain uses TRBV9 and TRBJ1-2; 10 bases fit TRBD1. Germline loops: CDR1 SGDLS, CDR2 YYNGEE. The J segment lost 0 bases and the V segment lost 0 bases, leaving 2 bases of the junction unmatched. This CDR3 region has 16 residues. The CDR3 here is CASSVGGTGANYGYTF. The CDR3, as DNA: TGTGCCAGCAGCGTAGGTGGGACAGGGGCTAACTATGGCTACACCTTC.